Below are 28 T cell receptor beta chains sequenced from a single sample in a study of cytomegalovirus exposure and HLA in healthy donors. 60 Vbeta and 13 Jbeta primers were used in PCR. TCRdb keeps only in-frame clones here, not all; method: immunoSEQ multiplex PCR. Altogether some 120,000 clones are present, over 60% being singletons, with the ten largest covering roughly 3%. Sequencing input: PBMCs. The receptors here all came from a young woman in good health and CMV-seropositive.

The J gene is TRBJ2-7, the V gene TRBV7-9; TRBD1 agrees at 12 bases. The ends lost 5 bases at V and 7 bases at J; junction bases unmatched: 9. The length of the CDR3 is 15 residues. Germline CDR1 and CDR2: SEHNR and FQNEAQ (reference sequence). The CDR3 is CASSAPGQGAVEQYF. In nucleotides, the CDR3 is TGTGCCAGCAGCGCCCCGGGACAGGGGGCGGTGGAGCAGTACTTC.

The chain joins TRBV6-5 to TRBJ1-1; D not resolved. CDR1 and CDR2 from the germline V gene are MNHEY and SVGAGI. CDR3 length: 14 amino acids. V shed 2 bases and J shed 1 base, with 8 bases lying between them. The CDR3 loop reads CASSYAGANTEAFF. The DNA of the CDR3 is TGTGCCAGCAGTTACGCGGGAGCGAACACTGAAGCTTTCTTT.

The chain has TRBV11-2 and TRBJ1-5, with a possible D match to TRBD1 (5 bases). The V end was cut by 3 bases, the J end by 5 bases, with 14 bases between. CDR3 length equals 15 residues. Per germline, CDR1 SGHAT and CDR2 FQNNGV. CDR3 DNA: TGTGCCAGCAGCTTGGGTAGAAGGGGCGATCAGCCCCAGCATTTT. Protein sequence: CASSLGRRGDQPQHF.

This rearrangement joins TRBV15 to TRBJ2-7; tentatively, D is TRBD2 (5 bases). The germline V gene encodes CDR1 LNHNV and CDR2 YYDKDF (reference sequence). Trimming took off 0 bases at V and 2 bases at J, with 17 bases between the two ends. The CDR3 is 17 residues long. CDR3 in amino acids: CATSRDRFGVSPYEQYF. Written as DNA, the CDR3 is TGTGCCACCAGCAGAGACCGGTTCGGGGTTTCTCCCTACGAGCAGTACTTC. The full variable domain, with the rest looked up from reference TRBV15 and TRBJ2-7, is DAMVIQNPRYQVTQFGKPVTLSCSQTLNHNVMYWYQQKSSQAPKLLFHYYDKDFNNEADTPDNFQSRRPNTSFCFLDIRSPGLGDTAMYLCATSRDRFGVSPYEQYFGPGTRLTVT.

The chain is built from TRBV11-2 and TRBJ2-5, with 7 bases lining up with TRBD1. Germline lookup yields CDR1 SGHAT and CDR2 FQNNGV. This CDR3 region has 15 residues. Trimming removed 4 bases from V and 4 bases from J; junction bases left unmatched: 9. CDR3 sequence: CASSSTSRGTETQYF. The CDR3 DNA reads TGTGCCAGCAGCTCGACCAGCAGGGGGACAGAGACCCAGTACTTC.

The V gene is TRBV7-6, the J gene TRBJ2-7; 9 bases line up with TRBD2. V lost 8 bases to trimming and J lost 7 bases; unmatched junction nucleotides: 15. This CDR3 has 15 residues. Germline CDR1 reads SGHVS; CDR2 reads FNYEAQ. CDR3 sequence (DNA): TGTGCCAGCGAGGAGTGGGGCGGGAGGGCCGGGGAGCAGTACTTC. Translation gives CASEEWGGRAGEQYF.

This clone was picked up a small number of times. This sequence joins TRBV5-6 and TRBJ1-2, with 7 bases matching TRBD1. V lost 1 base and J lost 7; bases outside the gene matches: 10. The CDR3 is 15 amino acids. Germline lookup yields CDR1 SGHDT and CDR2 YYEEEE. Here the CDR3 reads CASSLPDRVRVGYTF. CDR3 in DNA: TGTGCCAGCAGCTTGCCCGACAGGGTAAGGGTTGGCTACACCTTC.

This chain uses TRBV7-9 with TRBJ2-5, with D possibly TRBD1 on 5 matching bases. The germline V gene has CDR1 SEHNR and CDR2 FQNEAQ (reference sequence). Trimming stripped 0 bases from V and 9 bases from J, with 8 bases between. The CDR3 has 12 amino acids. The CDR3 loop reads CASSLALGAQYF. The CDR3 DNA is TGTGCCAGCAGCTTAGCGCTAGGGGCCCAGTACTTC.

The rearrangement links TRBV19 to TRBJ1-3; D call uncertain. V lost 2 bases to trimming and J lost 2 bases, with 4 bases between them. In germline, CDR1 is LNHDA, CDR2 SQIVND (reference sequence). The CDR3 runs to 13 residues. CDR3 DNA sequence: TGTGCCAGTAGTATATCTCCTGGAAACACCATATATTTT. As protein: CASSISPGNTIYF.

This chain uses TRBV7-9 with TRBJ2-2; TRBD1 agrees at 9 bases. CDR1 and CDR2 from the germline V gene are SEHNR and FQNEAQ (reference sequence). With V trimmed by 8 bases and J by 3 bases, 7 bases remained unmatched. The CDR3 spans 15 residues. This CDR3 is CASGYRGQDTGELFF. The CDR3 coding sequence is TGTGCCAGCGGCTACAGGGGGCAGGACACCGGGGAGCTGTTTTTT.

This clone appeared a few times. The DNA of the CDR3 is TGTGCCAGCAGCTCTATTCAGGGTTACACTGAAGCTTTCTTT. It specifies CASSSIQGYTEAFF. This chain uses TRBV7-9 with TRBJ1-1, with a tentative D call TRBD1 (5 bases). The CDR3 sequence is 14 residues long. V lost 4 bases to trimming and J lost 3 bases, with 12 bases between them. From germline, CDR1 is SEHNR and CDR2 FQNEAQ (reference sequence).

Written as DNA, the CDR3 is TGTGCCAGCAGTGAAGTAGTGATGTCCCAGCATTTT. It codes for CASSEVVMSQHF. The J gene is TRBJ1-5, the V gene TRBV6-1, with D unresolved. The CDR3 is 12 amino acids. Germline assignment: CDR1 MNHNS and CDR2 SASEGT. The V gene lost 1 base and the J gene lost 11 bases, with 9 bases spanning the gap.

The chain employs TRBV6-5 and TRBJ2-5; 8 positions match TRBD2. The CDR3 covers 15 residues. Germline V gene sequence: CDR1 MNHEY, CDR2 SVGAGI. The J segment lost 5 bases and the V segment lost 4 bases, leaving 9 bases of the junction unmatched. The CDR3 DNA follows: TGTGCCAGCAGTTCACTAGCGGAGGTCGGGGAGACCCAGTACTTC. It yields the protein CASSSLAEVGETQYF.

With respect to this clone: The missing conserved phenylalanine or tryptophan at the end of this CDR3 makes a read error likely. V gene TRBV7-9 combines with J gene TRBJ1-2, with 8 bases lining up with TRBD1. Germline V gives CDR1 SEHNR, CDR2 FQNEAQ (reference sequence). V trimming: 4 bases; J trimming: 4 bases; junction bases outside the gene matches: 11. This CDR3 is 16 amino acids long. The CDR3 is CASSSKGGQEIYGYTL. CDR3 sequence (DNA): TGTGCCAGCAGCTCAAAAGGGGGACAGGAGATCTATGGCTACACCCTC.

The gene calls are TRBV5-1 and TRBJ2-7; 16 bases line up with TRBD2. Germline V gene sequence: CDR1 SGHRS, CDR2 YFSETQ. Unmatched junction bases numbered 14, after V lost 4 bases and J lost 7 bases. The CDR3 runs 18 residues. The chain's CDR3 is CASSHMSGTSGRAVEQYF. The CDR3 DNA reads TGCGCCAGCAGCCATATGTCCGGGACTAGCGGGAGGGCTGTAGAGCAGTACTTC.

The chain links TRBV19 to TRBJ1-4, with TRBD1 identical over 10 bases. The CDR3 runs to 16 residues. CDR1 LNHDA and CDR2 SQIVND come from the germline V gene (reference sequence). V lost 5 bases to trimming and J lost 5 bases; unmatched junction nucleotides: 8. The CDR3 loop is CASSFPGQGINEKLFF. The CDR3 DNA follows: TGTGCCAGTAGTTTCCCGGGACAGGGGATAAATGAAAAACTGTTTTTT. The variable domain in full, with the rest retrieved from reference TRBV19 and TRBJ1-4, is DGGITQSPKYLFRKEGQNVTLSCEQNLNHDAMYWYRQDPGQGLRLIYYSQIVNDFQKGDIAEGYSVSREKKESFPLTVTSAQKNPTAFYLCASSFPGQGINEKLFFGSGTQLSVL.

The chain is built from TRBV9 and TRBJ2-5, with TRBD2 as a possible D gene (5 bases). Germline V gene lookup returns CDR1 SGDLS and CDR2 YYNGEE. The CDR3 is made up of 15 amino acids. V was shortened by 3 bases and J by 2 bases, with 14 bases between the two germline ends. In nucleotides, the CDR3 is TGTGCCAGCAGCGGGATGTCTACGGGACAAGAGACCCAGTACTTC. As protein: CASSGMSTGQETQYF.

The chain uses TRBV6-1 and TRBJ2-5; 8 nucleotides agree with TRBD1. The CDR3 has 13 amino acids. V shed 2 bases and J 5 bases; nucleotides not matched to a gene: 1. Per the germline V gene, CDR1 is MNHNS and CDR2 is SASEGT. The CDR3 region has the DNA TGTGCCAGCAGTGAACGGACAGGGGAGACCCAGTACTTC. It specifies CASSERTGETQYF.

The V gene is TRBV5-1, the J gene TRBJ2-1; D gene ambiguous. With 4 bases removed from V and 6 bases from J, the gap between germline ends came to 20 bases. CDR3 length equals 16 residues. Germline CDR1 and CDR2: SGHRS and YFSETQ. In nucleotides, the CDR3 is TGCGCCAGCAGCCCTTCGTCCCAGGTGATGGTCAATGAGCAGTTCTTC. The encoded protein is CASSPSSQVMVNEQFF.

Worth noting for this clone: Given the absence of the conserved phenylalanine or tryptophan at the CDR3 end, a read error is likely. Because the CDR3's place on the DNA is in doubt, the DNA is left out and the CDR3 is given as listed by TCRdb. This chain links TRBV5-5 with TRBJ1-3; the table's D call, TRBD1, has no DNA check behind it. The CDR3 region is 11 residues in length, termini included. CDR1 is SGHKS, CDR2 YYEKEE, per germline (reference sequence). CDR3 sequence: CASSLGPRQGS.

The V gene is TRBV11-3, the J gene TRBJ2-6; D ambiguous. With 6 bases removed from V and 0 bases from J, the gap between germline ends came to 6 bases. Germline CDR1 is SGHNT and CDR2 is YENEEA. This CDR3 spans 14 amino acids. CDR3 in amino acids: CASRESSGANVLTF. The DNA of the CDR3 is TGTGCCAGCAGAGAGAGCTCTGGGGCCAACGTCCTGACTTTC.

This clone was observed once. The chain has TRBV11-3 and TRBJ2-3, with D possibly TRBD1 on 6 matching bases. The J call is uncertain, as TRBJ2-5 better fits the DNA end. Per germline, CDR1 SGHNT and CDR2 YENEEA. There are 14 residues in the CDR3. CDR3 amino acids: CASSLPGQQETQYF. CDR3 bases: TGTGCCAGCAGCCTTCCCGGACAGCAAGAGACCCAGTACTTC.

This clone was picked up a small number of times. The rearrangement joins TRBV27 to TRBJ1-1; D possibly corresponds to TRBD1 (6 bases). Trimming removed 6 bases at V and 4 bases at J, with 12 bases between. This CDR3 comprises 13 residues. Germline CDR1 and CDR2: MNHEY and SMNVEV (reference sequence). In nucleotides, the CDR3 is TGTGCCAGCAGAGGGGGTGTTGCCACTGAAGCTTTCTTT. It is translated as CASRGGVATEAFF.

The V and J genes are TRBV28 and TRBJ2-3; TRBD1 aligns across 8 bases. Germline values: CDR1 MDHEN, CDR2 SYDVKM. The CDR3 totals 16 residues. V lost 10 bases and J lost 3; bases outside the gene matches: 15. As DNA, the CDR3 is TGTGCCACCATAGCCTTGGACAGGGATTTAACAGATACGCAGTATTTT. The encoded protein is CATIALDRDLTDTQYF.

The chain couples TRBV30 to TRBJ1-3; D might be TRBD1 (5 bases). This CDR3 region has 14 residues. Trimming stripped 6 bases from V and 4 bases from J, with 16 bases between. Germline CDR1 reads GTSNPN; CDR2 reads SVGIG (reference sequence). The CDR3: CACDRGSSGNTIYF. In DNA form, the CDR3 reads TGTGCCTGCGACAGAGGAAGCTCAGGAAACACCATATATTTT.

The chain has TRBV13 and TRBJ2-7, with D perhaps TRBD2 (6 bases). Trimming shortened V by 0 bases and J by 0 bases, and 9 bases separated the two germline ends. The length of the CDR3 is 15 residues. CDR1 is PRHDT, CDR2 FYEKMQ, per germline (reference sequence). The CDR3 region is CASSLGPGGSYEQYF. CDR3 nucleotides: TGTGCCAGCAGCTTAGGGCCCGGGGGCTCCTACGAGCAGTACTTC.

The CDR3 loop is CASSPIIQRGPSTDTQYF. The CDR3 coding sequence is TGTGCCAGCAGCCCTATCATCCAAAGGGGGCCTAGCACAGATACGCAGTATTTT. The J gene is TRBJ2-3, the V gene TRBV4-2; 7 nucleotides line up with TRBD1. In germline, CDR1 is LGHNA, CDR2 YNFKEQ. The CDR3 is 18 residues long. Unmatched junction bases numbered 13, after V lost 4 bases and J lost 0 bases.

The genes are TRBV6-5 and TRBJ2-7; D is uncertain. The ends were cut back, 2 bases at V and 6 bases at J, with 11 bases in the middle. This CDR3 comprises 13 residues. The V gene's germline CDR1 is MNHEY and CDR2 SVGAGI. CDR3 nucleotides: TGTGCCAGCAGTTACGGCGGTGACTCCGAGCAGTACTTC. It is translated as CASSYGGDSEQYF.